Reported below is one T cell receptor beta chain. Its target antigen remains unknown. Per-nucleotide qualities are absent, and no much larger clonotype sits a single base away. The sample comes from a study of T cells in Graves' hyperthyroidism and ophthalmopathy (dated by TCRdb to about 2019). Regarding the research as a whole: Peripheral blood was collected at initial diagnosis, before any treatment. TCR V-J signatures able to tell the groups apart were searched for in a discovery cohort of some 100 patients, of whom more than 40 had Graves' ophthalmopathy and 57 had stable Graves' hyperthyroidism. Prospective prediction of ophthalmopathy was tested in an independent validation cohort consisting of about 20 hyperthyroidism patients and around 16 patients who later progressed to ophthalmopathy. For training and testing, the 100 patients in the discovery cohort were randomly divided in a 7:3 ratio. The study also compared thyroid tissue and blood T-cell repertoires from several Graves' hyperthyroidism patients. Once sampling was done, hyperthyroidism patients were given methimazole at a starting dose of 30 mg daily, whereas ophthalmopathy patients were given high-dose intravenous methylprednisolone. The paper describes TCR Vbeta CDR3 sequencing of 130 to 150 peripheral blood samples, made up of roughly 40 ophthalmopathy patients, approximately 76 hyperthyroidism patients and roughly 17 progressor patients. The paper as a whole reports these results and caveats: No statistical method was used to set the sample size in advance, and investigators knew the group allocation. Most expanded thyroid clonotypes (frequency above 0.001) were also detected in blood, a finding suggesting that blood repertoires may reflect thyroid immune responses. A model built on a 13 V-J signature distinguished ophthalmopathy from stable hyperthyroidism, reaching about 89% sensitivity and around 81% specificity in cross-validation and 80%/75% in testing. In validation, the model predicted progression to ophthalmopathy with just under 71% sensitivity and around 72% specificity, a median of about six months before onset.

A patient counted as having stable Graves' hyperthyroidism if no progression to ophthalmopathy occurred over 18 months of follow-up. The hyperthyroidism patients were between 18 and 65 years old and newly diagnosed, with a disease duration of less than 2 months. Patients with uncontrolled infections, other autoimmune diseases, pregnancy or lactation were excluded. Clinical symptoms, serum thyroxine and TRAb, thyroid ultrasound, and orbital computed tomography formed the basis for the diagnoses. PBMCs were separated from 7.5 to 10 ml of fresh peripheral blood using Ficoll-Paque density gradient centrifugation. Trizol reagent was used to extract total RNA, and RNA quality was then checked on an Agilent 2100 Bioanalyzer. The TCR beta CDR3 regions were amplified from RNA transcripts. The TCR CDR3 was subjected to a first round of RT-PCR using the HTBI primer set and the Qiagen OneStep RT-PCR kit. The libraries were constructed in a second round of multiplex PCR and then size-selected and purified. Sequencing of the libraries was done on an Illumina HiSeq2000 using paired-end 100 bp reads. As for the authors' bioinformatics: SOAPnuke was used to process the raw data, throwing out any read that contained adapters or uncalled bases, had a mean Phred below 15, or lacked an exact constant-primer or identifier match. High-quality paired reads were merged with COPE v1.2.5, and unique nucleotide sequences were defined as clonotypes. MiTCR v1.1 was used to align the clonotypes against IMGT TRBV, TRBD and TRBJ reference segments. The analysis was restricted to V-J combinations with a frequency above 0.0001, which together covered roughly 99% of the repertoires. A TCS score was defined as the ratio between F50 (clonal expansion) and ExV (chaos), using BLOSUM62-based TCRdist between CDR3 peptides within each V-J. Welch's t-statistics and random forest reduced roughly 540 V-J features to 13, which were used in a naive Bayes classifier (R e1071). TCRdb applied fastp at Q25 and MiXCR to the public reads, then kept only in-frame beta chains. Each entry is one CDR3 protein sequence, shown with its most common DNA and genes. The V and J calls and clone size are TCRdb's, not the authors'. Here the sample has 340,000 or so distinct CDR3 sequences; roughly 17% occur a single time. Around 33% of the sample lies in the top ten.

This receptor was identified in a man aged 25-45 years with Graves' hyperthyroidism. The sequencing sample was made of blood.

The CDR3 has the sequence CASSDGGIRGTDTQYF. In nucleotide form, the sequence is TGCGCCAGCAGTGATGGGGGGATACGAGGCACAGATACGCAGTATTTT. This sequence uses TRBV10-1 and TRBJ2-3, and perhaps TRBD2 as D gene, on 6 matching bases. Per the germline V gene (reference sequence), WNHNN is the CDR1 and SYGVQD is the CDR2. V and J are truncated by 3 bases and 1 base respectively, leaving an intervening sequence of 14 bases. The CDR3 spans 16 residues, from the cysteine through the phenylalanine. Left in the record is the CDR3 DNA by itself, 48 bases read in frame from the first base.